The 2 T cell receptor beta chains in this list originate from one sample, sequenced in a study of T cells after yellow fever vaccination. TCRdb re-analysed the 5' RACE reads in MiXCR, keeping a single row per CDR3 protein. The repertoire consists of about 340,000 distinct CDR3 sequences, with under 15% occurring once and the leading ten covering approximately 3.3%. This specimen was CD4+ T cells sorted from PBMCs, taken 15 days after the yellow fever booster vaccination. Every receptor here comes from a man aged 18-30 years who received the YFV17D yellow fever vaccine.

This clonotype was counted only a few times. V and J are TRBV9 and TRBJ2-1, with 7 bases aligning to TRBD2. Per the germline V gene, CDR1 is SGDLS and CDR2 is YYNGEE. V was clipped by 0 bases and J by 9 bases; unmatched bases: 6. This CDR3 has 14 amino acids. CDR3 residues: CASSVGGWGGEQFF. The DNA for the CDR3 is TGTGCCAGCAGCGTAGGAGGCTGGGGGGGTGAGCAGTTCTTC.

The genes are TRBV12-3 or TRBV12-4 and TRBJ2-5; D perhaps matches TRBD1 (6 bases). The V end was cut by 5 bases, the J end by 1 base, with 14 bases between. The CDR3 covers 15 residues. CDR3 in amino acids: CASSPGASFQETQYF. The CDR3 DNA reads TGTGCCAGCAGTCCAGGGGCCTCCTTCCAAGAGACCCAGTACTTC.